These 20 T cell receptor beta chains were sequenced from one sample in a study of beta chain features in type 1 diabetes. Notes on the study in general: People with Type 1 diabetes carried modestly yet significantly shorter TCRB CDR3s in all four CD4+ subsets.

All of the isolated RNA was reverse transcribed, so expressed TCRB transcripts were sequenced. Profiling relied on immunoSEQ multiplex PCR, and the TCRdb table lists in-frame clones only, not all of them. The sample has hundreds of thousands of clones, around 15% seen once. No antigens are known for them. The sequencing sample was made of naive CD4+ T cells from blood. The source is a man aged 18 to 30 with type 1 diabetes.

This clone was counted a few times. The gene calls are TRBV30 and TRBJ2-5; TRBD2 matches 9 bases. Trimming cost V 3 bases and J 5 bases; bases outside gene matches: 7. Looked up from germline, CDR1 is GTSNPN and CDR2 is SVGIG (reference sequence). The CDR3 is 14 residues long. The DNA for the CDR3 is TGTGCCTGGAGACAGCGGGGGGCCGTTGAGACCCAGTACTTC. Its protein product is CAWRQRGAVETQYF.

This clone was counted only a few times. The CDR3: CASSSGPGRNTEAFF. The CDR3 nucleotides read TGTGCCAGCAGCTCCGGTCCCGGCAGGAACACTGAAGCTTTCTTT. This chain joins TRBV7-3 and TRBJ1-1, with unresolved D. Germline V CDR1 and CDR2: SGHTA, FQGTGA. The CDR3 runs 15 residues. V was trimmed by 4 bases and J by 1 base, leaving 13 bases between them.

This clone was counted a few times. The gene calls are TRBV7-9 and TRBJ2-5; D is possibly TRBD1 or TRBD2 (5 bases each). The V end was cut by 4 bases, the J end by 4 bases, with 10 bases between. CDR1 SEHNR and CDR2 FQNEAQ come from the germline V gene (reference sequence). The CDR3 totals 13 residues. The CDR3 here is CASSWVGAETQYF. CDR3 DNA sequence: TGTGCCAGCAGCTGGGTCGGGGCAGAGACCCAGTACTTC.

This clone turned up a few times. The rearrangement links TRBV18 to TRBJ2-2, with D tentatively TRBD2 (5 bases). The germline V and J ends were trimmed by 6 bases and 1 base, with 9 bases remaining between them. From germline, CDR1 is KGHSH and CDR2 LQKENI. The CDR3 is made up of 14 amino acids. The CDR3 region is CASSPGMNTGELFF. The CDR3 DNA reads TGTGCCAGCTCGCCGGGAATGAACACCGGGGAGCTGTTTTTT.

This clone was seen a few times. In DNA form, the CDR3 reads TGCGCCAGCAGCTTGGAACGACTAGCGGGCTACAATGAGCAGTTCTTC. Its protein is CASSLERLAGYNEQFF. V gene TRBV5-1 combines with J gene TRBJ2-1; 10 bases are a match to TRBD2. V lost 0 bases and J lost 3; bases outside the gene matches: 3. The CDR3 totals 16 residues. Per the germline V gene, CDR1 is SGHRS and CDR2 is YFSETQ. The complete variable domain, with remaining parts taken from reference TRBV5-1 and TRBJ2-1, reads KAGVTQTPRYLIKTRGQQVTLSCSPISGHRSVSWYQQTPGQGLQFLFEYFSETQRNKGNFPGRFSGRQFSNSRSEMNVSTLELGDSALYLCASSLERLAGYNEQFFGPGTRLTVL.

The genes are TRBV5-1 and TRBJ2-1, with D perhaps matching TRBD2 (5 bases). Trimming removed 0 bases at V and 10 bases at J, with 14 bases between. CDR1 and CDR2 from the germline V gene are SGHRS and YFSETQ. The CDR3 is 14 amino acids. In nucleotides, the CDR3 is TGCGCCAGCAGCTTGGGACGGGATACCGCAGAGCAGTTCTTC. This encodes CASSLGRDTAEQFF. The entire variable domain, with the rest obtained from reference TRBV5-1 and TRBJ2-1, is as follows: KAGVTQTPRYLIKTRGQQVTLSCSPISGHRSVSWYQQTPGQGLQFLFEYFSETQRNKGNFPGRFSGRQFSNSRSEMNVSTLELGDSALYLCASSLGRDTAEQFFGPGTRLTVL.

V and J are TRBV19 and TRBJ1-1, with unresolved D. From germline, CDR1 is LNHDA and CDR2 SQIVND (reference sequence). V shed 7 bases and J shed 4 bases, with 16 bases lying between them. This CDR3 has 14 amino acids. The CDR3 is CASTPSGAGTEAFF. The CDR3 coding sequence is TGTGCCAGTACCCCATCCGGCGCTGGCACTGAAGCTTTCTTT.

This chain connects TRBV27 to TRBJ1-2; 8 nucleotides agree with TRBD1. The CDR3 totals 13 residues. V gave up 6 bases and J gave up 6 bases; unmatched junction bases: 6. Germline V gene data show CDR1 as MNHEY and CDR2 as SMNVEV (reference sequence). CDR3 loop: CASSDRDRHGYTF. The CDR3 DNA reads TGTGCCAGCAGCGACCGGGACAGGCATGGCTACACCTTC.

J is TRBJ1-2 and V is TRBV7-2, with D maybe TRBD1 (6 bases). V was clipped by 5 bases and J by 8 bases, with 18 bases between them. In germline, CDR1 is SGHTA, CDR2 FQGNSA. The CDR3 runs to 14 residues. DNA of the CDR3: TGTGCCAGCAGCCCTAGCGGGGGCGGAGAAGGCTACACCTTC. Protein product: CASSPSGGGEGYTF.

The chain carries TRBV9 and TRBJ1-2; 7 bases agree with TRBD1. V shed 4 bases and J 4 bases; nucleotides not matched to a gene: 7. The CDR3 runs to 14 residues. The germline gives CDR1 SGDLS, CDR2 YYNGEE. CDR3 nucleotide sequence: TGTGCCAGCAGCCCGGGGACAGCTGTCTATGGCTACACCTTC. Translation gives CASSPGTAVYGYTF.

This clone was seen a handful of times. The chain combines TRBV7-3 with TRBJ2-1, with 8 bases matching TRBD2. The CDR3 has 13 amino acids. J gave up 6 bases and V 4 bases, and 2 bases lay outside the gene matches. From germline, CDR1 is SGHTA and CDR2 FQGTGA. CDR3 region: CASSSGLANEQFF. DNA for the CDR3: TGTGCCAGCAGCTCAGGACTAGCCAATGAGCAGTTCTTC.

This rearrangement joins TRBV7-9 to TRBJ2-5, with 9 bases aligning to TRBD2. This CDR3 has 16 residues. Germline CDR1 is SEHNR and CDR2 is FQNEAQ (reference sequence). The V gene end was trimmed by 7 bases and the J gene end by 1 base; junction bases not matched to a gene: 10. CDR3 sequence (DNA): TGTGCCAGCACCCTCGGGCTAGCGGGGATCCAAGAGACCCAGTACTTC. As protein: CASTLGLAGIQETQYF.

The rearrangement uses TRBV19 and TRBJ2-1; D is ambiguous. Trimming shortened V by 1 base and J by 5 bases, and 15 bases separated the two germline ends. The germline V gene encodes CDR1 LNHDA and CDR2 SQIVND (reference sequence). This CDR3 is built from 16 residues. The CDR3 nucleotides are TGTGCCAGTAGTATAGTGGGCAGAGGAGAGAACAATGAGCAGTTCTTC. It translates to CASSIVGRGENNEQFF.

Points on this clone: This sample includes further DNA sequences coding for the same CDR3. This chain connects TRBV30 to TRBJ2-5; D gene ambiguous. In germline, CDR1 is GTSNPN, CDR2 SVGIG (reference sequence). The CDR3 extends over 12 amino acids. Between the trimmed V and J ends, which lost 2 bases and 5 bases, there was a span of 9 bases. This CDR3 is CAWSPGRETQYF. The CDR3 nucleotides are TGTGCCTGGAGTCCGGGCCGCGAGACCCAGTACTTC.

The CDR3 nucleotides are TGTGCCAGCAGCGTAGGGGGACGTCTATCAGATACGCAGTATTTT. The encoded protein is CASSVGGRLSDTQYF. The chain links TRBV9 to TRBJ2-3; D may be TRBD1 or TRBD2 (5 bases each). Looked up from germline, CDR1 is SGDLS and CDR2 is YYNGEE. V was cut by 0 bases and J by 4 bases, with 12 bases left in between. The CDR3 loop spans 15 amino acids.

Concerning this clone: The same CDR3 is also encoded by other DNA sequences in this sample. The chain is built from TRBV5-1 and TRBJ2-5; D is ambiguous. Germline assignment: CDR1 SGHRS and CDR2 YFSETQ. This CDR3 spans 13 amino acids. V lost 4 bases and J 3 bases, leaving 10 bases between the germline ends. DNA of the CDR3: TGCGCCAGCAGCCTTGACGGTAAAGAGACCCAGTACTTC. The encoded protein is CASSLDGKETQYF.

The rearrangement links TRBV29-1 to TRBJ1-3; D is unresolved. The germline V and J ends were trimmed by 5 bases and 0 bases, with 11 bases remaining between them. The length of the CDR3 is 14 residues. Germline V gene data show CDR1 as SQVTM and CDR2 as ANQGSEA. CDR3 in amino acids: CSVISGFSGNTIYF. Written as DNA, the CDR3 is TGCAGCGTTATTAGTGGCTTCTCTGGAAACACCATATATTTT.

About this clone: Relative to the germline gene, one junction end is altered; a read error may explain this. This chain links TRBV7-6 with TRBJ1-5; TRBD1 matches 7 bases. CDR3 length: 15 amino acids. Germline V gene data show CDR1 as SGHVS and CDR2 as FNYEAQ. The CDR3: CASSEGTENNLPQHF. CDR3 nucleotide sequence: TGTGCCAGCAGCGAGGGGACAGAGAACAATCTGCCCCAGCATTTT.

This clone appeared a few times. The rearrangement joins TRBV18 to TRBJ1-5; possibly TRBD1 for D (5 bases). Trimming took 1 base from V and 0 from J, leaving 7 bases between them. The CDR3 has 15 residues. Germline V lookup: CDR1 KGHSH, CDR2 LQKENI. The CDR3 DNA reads TGTGCCAGCTCACCACTAGGGGTTAGCAATCAGCCCCAGCATTTT. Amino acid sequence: CASSPLGVSNQPQHF.

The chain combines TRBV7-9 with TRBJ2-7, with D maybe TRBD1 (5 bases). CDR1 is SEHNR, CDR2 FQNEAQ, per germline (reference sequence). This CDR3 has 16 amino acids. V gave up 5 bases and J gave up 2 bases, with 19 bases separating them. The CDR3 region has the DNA TGTGCCAGCAGCCCGGTACCAGGGCCGATCACCTACGAGCAGTACTTC. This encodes CASSPVPGPITYEQYF.